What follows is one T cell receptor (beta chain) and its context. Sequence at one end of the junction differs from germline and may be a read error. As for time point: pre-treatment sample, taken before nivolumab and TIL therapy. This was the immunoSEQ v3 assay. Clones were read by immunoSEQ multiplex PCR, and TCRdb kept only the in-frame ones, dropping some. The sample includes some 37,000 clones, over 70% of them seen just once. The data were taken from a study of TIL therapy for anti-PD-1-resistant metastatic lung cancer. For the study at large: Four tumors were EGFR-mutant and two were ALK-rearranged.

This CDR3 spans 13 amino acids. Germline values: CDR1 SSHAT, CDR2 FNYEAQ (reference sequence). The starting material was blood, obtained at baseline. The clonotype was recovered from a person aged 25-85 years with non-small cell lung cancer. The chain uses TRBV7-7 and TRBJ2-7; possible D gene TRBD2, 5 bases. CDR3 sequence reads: CASSLALRDEQYF. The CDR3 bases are TGTGCTAGCAGCTTAGCGCTAAGAGACGAGCAGTACTTC. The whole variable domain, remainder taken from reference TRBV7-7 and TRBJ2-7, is GAGVSQSPRYKVTKRGQDVTLRCDPISSHATLYWYQQALGQGPEFLTYFNYEAQPDKSGLPSDRFSAERPEGSISTLTIQRTEQRDSAMYRCASSLALRDEQYFGPGTRLTVT.